In its sample, the clone carrying this T cell receptor beta chain was seen once. This record belongs to a study of blood T cell repertoires in COVID-19. Study summary: Samples came from the United States, Italy and Spain, spanning acute and convalescent COVID-19.

The V end lost 1 base, the J end lost 4 bases, and 15 bases lay between the germline ends. The CDR3 is 15 residues long. Germline lookup yields CDR1 SGHRS and CDR2 YFSETQ. Original methodology: From reference gene primer amplification, estimates of nucleated cell counts were derived. TCRdb's table, derived via immunoSEQ multiplex PCR, lists solely in-frame clones and lacks some. V, J and clone size were drawn from that table, and D and trimming were deduced from the DNA. The sample contains about 200,000 clones, 84% of which appear only once. The chain recombines TRBV5-1 with TRBJ2-7; tentatively, D is TRBD1 (6 bases). Material: peripheral blood. The source of this sequence is a human donor in a cohort sampled during active COVID-19. Written as DNA, the CDR3 is TGCGCCAGCAGCTTGAACCAGGGGAGTCAATACGAGCAGTACTTC. Translation gives CASSLNQGSQYEQYF.